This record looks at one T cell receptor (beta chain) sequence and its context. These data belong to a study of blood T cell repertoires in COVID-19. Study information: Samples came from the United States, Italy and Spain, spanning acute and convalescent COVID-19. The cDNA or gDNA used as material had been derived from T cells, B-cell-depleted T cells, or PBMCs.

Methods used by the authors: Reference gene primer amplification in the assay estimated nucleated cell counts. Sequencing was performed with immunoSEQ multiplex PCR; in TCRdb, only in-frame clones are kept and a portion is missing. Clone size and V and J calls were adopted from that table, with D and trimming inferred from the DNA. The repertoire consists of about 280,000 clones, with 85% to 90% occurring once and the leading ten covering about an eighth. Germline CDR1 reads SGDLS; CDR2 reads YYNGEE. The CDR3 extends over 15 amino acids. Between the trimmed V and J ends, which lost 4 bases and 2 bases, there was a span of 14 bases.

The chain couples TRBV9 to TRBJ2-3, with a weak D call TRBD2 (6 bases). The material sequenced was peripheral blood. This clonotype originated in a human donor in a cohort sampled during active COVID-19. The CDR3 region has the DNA TGTGCCAGCAGCTACCGGGACTCATACACAGATACGCAGTATTTT. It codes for CASSYRDSYTDTQYF.